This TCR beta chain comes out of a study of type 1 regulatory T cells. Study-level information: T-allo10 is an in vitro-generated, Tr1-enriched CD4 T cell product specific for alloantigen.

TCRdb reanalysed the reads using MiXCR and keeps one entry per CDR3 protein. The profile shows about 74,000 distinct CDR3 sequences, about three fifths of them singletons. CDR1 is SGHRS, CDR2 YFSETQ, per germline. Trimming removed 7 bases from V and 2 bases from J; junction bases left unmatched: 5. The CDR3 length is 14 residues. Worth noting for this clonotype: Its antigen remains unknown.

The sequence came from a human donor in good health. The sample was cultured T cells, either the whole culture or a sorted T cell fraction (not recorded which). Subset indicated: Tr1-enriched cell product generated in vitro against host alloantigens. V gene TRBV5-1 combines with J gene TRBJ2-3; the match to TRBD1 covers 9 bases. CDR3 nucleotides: TGCGCCAGCCGAAGGACAGGGGCCACAGATACGCAGTATTTT. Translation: CASRRTGATDTQYF.